The following is a T cell receptor (beta chain) sequence with its context. Its antigen is not known. CDR1 SGHAT and CDR2 FQNNGV come from the germline V gene. This CDR3 spans 14 amino acids. V dropped 4 bases and J dropped 5 bases, with 15 bases sitting between them. The record originates from a study of T cells in Graves' hyperthyroidism and ophthalmopathy. Study observations and caveats: Among thyroid clonotypes expanded above 0.001, most also appeared in blood. Progression to ophthalmopathy was predicted a median of roughly seven months early.

Regions amplified from RNA transcripts were the TCR beta CDR3 regions. Researchers ran a first-round RT-PCR on the TCR CDR3 using the HTBI primer set. One entry per CDR3 protein results from TCRdb running MiXCR on the multiplex PCR reads. This table has some 550,000 distinct CDR3 sequences, roughly 20% appearing once. Patients were excluded for uncontrolled infection, other autoimmune disease, pregnancy or lactation. Fresh peripheral blood, 10 ml, was the source of the PBMCs. This receptor was taken from a man younger than 30 with Graves' hyperthyroidism. The chain is built from TRBV11-2 and TRBJ2-7; perhaps D is TRBD1 or TRBD2 (5 bases each). The specimen was blood. CDR3 bases: TGTGCCAGCAGCTCGAGCCGGGACGGGCACGAGCAGTACTTC. Protein product: CASSSSRDGHEQYF.